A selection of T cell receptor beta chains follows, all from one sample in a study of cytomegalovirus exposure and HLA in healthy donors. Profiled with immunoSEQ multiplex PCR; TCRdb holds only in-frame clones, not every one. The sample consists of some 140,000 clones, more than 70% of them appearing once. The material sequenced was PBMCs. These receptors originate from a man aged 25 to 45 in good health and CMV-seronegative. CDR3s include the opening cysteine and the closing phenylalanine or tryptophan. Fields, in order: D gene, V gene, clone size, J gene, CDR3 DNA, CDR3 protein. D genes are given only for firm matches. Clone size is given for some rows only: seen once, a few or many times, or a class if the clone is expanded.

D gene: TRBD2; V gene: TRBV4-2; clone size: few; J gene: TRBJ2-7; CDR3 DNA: TGTGCCAGCAGCCAAGTAAGTAGCGGGGCTACCTACTACGAGCAGTACTTC; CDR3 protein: CASSQVSSGATYYEQYF
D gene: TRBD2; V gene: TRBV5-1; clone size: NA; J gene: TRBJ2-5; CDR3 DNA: TGCGCCAGCAGCTTGGGACTAGCGGGAGGTGGGGAGACCCAGTACTTC; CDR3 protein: CASSLGLAGGGETQYF
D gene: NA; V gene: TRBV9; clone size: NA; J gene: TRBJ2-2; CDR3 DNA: TGTGCCAGCAGCGCCTCCGGCGGGGAGCTGTTTTTT; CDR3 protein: CASSASGGELFF
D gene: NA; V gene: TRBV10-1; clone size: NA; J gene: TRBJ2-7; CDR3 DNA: TGCGCCAGCAGTCGTGGAGGGTCCTACGAGCAGTACTTC; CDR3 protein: CASSRGGSYEQYF
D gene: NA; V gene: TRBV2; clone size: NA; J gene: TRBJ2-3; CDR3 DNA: TGTGCCAGCAGTCGTTTTCAGGAAGCAGATACGCAGTATTTT; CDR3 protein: CASSRFQEADTQYF
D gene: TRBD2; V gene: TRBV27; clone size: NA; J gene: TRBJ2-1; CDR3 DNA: TGTGCCAGCAGTTTAGCGCGAGCGGGAGGGCCAGGGAATGAGCAGTTCTTC; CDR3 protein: CASSLARAGGPGNEQFF
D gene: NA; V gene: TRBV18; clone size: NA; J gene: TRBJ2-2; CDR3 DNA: TGTGCCAGCTCACTGGGGCTAACCGGGGAGCTGTTTTTT; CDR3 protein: CASSLGLTGELFF
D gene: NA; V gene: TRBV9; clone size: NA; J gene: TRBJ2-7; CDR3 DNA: TGTGCCAGCAGCGTAGGAAGGGGAAGCTCCTACGAGCAGTACTTC; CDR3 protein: CASSVGRGSSYEQYF
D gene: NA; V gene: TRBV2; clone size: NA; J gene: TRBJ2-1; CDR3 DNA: TGTGCCAGCAGCCCTGGTCCGGGGGTAGCCTACAATGAGCAGTTCTTC; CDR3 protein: CASSPGPGVAYNEQFF
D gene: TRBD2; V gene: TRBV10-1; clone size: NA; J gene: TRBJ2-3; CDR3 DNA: TGCGCCAGCAGTGATAAGGGCCTAGCGGGTAGCACAGATACGCAGTATTTT; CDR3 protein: CASSDKGLAGSTDTQYF
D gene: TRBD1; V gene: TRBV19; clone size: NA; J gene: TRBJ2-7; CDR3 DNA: TGTGCCAGTAGAGGAGGACAGGGAGGCGAGCAGTACTTC; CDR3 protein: CASRGGQGGEQYF